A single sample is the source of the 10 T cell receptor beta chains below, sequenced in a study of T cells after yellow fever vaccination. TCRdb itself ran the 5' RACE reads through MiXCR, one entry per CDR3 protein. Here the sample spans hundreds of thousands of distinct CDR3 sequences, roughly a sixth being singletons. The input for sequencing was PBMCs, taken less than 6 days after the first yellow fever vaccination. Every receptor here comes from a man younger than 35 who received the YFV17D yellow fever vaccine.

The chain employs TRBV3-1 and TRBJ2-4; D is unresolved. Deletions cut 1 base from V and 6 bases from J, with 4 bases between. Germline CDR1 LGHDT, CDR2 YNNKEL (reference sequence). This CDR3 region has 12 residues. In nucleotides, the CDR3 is TGTGCCAGCAGCCAAGTCCCAAACATTCAGTACTTC. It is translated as CASSQVPNIQYF.

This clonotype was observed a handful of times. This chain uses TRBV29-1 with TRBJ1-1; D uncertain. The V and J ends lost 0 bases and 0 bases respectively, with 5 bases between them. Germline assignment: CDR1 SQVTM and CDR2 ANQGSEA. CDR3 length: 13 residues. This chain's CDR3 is CSVEDAMNTEAFF. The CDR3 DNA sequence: TGCAGCGTTGAAGACGCTATGAACACTGAAGCTTTCTTT. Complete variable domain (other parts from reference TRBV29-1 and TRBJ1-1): SAVISQKPSRDICQRGTSLTIQCQVDSQVTMMFWYRQQPGQSLTLIATANQGSEATYESGFVIDKFPISRPNLTFSTLTVSNMSPEDSSIYLCSVEDAMNTEAFFGQGTRLTVV.

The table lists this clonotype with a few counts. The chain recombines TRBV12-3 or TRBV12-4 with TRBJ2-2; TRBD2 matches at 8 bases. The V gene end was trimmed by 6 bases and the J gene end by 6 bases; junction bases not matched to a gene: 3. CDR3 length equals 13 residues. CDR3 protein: CASSGGAAGELFF. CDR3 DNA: TGTGCCAGCAGCGGGGGGGCCGCCGGGGAGCTGTTTTTT.

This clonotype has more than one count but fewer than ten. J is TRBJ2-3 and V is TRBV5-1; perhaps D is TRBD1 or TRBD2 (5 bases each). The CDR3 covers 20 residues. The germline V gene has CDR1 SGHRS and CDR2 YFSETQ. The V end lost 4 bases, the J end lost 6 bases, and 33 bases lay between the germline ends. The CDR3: CASSAPPAVWGEGVSDTQYF. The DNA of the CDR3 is TGCGCCAGCAGCGCCCCTCCTGCAGTCTGGGGAGAAGGGGTATCCGATACGCAGTATTTT.

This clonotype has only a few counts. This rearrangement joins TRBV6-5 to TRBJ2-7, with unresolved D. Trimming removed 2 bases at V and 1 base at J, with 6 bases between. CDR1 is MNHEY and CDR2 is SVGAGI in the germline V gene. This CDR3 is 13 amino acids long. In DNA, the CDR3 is TGTGCCAGCAGTTACGCCCGGTCCTACGAGCAGTACTTC. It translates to CASSYARSYEQYF.

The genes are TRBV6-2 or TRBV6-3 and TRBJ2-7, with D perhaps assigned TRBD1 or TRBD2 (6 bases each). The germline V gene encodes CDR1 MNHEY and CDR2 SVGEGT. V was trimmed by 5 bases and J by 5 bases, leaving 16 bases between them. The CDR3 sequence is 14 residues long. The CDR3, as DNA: TGTGCCAGCAGTGTGGGGGGCCTTACCGACGAGCAGTACGTC. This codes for CASSVGGLTDEQYV.

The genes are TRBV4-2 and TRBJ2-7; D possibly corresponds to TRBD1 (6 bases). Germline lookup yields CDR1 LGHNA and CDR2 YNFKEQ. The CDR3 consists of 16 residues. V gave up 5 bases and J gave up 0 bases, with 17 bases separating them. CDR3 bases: TGTGCCAGCAGCTGGGACAAGGGGTCTCTCTCCTACGAGCAGTACTTC. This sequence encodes CASSWDKGSLSYEQYF.

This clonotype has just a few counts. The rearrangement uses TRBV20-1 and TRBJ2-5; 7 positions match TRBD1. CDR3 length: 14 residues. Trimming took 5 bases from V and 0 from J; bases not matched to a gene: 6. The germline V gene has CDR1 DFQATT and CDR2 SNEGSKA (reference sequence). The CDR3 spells CSALKGTDQETQYF. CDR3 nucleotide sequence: TGCAGTGCTTTAAAGGGGACAGACCAAGAGACCCAGTACTTC.

The CDR3 is CASSPGTFWDTQYF. DNA for the CDR3: TGTGCCAGCAGCCCGGGGACCTTCTGGGATACGCAGTATTTT. This sequence joins TRBV5-5 and TRBJ2-3, with D possibly being TRBD1 or TRBD2 (5 bases each). CDR3 length equals 14 residues. Germline CDR1 and CDR2: SGHKS and YYEKEE (reference sequence). V lost 4 bases to trimming and J lost 6 bases, with 15 bases between them.

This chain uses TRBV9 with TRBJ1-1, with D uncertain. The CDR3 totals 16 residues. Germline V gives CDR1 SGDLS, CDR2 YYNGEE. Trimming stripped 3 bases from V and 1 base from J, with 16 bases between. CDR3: CASSDSEIFRNTEAFF. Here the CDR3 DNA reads TGTGCCAGCAGCGACTCTGAGATTTTTCGGAACACTGAAGCTTTCTTT. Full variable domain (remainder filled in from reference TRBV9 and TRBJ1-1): DSGVTQTPKHLITATGQRVTLRCSPRSGDLSVYWYQQSLDQGLQFLIQYYNGEERAKGNILERFSAQQFPDLHSELNLSSLELGDSALYFCASSDSEIFRNTEAFFGQGTRLTVV.